Shown below are 8 T cell receptor beta chains from a single sample sequenced in a study of T cell responses to AZD1222 COVID-19 vaccine. Sequenced by immunoSEQ multiplex PCR; TCRdb stores in-frame clones only, minus some. The data contain around 60,000 clones, 70% to 90% of them seen just once; the ten biggest clones take up approximately 5.4%. The source material was peripheral blood, sampled on day 0 of AZD1222 vaccination. These receptors were obtained from an adult in good health.

The V call is TRBV14, the J call TRBJ2-1; D gene ambiguous. The CDR3 has 13 residues. V lost 0 bases and J lost 8, with 8 bases in between. Germline V gives CDR1 SGHDN, CDR2 FVKESK. CDR3 amino acids: CASSQELGHEQFF. CDR3 bases: TGTGCCAGCAGCCAAGAACTCGGCCATGAGCAGTTCTTC.

The chain joins TRBV6-5 to TRBJ2-5; unclear D gene. The length of the CDR3 is 12 residues. Germline CDR1 MNHEY, CDR2 SVGAGI. Trimming stripped 11 bases from V and 3 bases from J, with 13 bases between. CDR3 loop: CAPVGQEETQYF. In DNA form, the CDR3 reads TGTGCCCCCGTAGGGCAGGAAGAGACCCAGTACTTC.

The V call is TRBV25-1, the J call TRBJ2-5; TRBD2 matches at 9 bases. Germline values: CDR1 MGHDK, CDR2 SYGVNS. Trimming removed 6 bases from V and 4 bases from J; junction bases left unmatched: 9. CDR3 length: 15 amino acids. CDR3 protein: CASSLAGGGAETQYF. CDR3 nucleotides: TGTGCCAGCAGCCTCGCGGGGGGGGGTGCAGAGACCCAGTACTTC.

V and J are TRBV24-1 and TRBJ1-2; 10 bases map to TRBD1. CDR1 KGHDR and CDR2 SFDVKD come from the germline V gene. The CDR3 runs 16 residues. The trim removed 3 bases at V and 4 bases at J, leaving 7 bases unmatched. The CDR3 bases are TGTGCCACCAGTGATGAGCCGGGACAGGGGACCTATGGCTACACCTTC. As protein: CATSDEPGQGTYGYTF.

This chain joins TRBV5-1 and TRBJ2-2; D may be TRBD1 (5 bases). Trimming shortened V by 2 bases and J by 4 bases, and 9 bases separated the two germline ends. The CDR3 extends over 14 amino acids. Germline V lookup: CDR1 SGHRS, CDR2 YFSETQ. In DNA form, the CDR3 reads TGCGCCAGCAGCTTCGACAGTGGCACCGGGGAGCTGTTTTTT. Protein sequence: CASSFDSGTGELFF.

V usage is TRBV7-8 and J usage is TRBJ2-3, with 9 bases aligning to TRBD2. V trimming: 5 bases; J trimming: 4 bases; junction bases outside the gene matches: 13. This CDR3 spans 17 amino acids. The germline gives CDR1 SGHVS, CDR2 FQNEAQ. The CDR3 nucleotides are TGTGCCAGCAGCGGAGATATGGGACTAGCCAGATCAGATACGCAGTATTTT. Its protein is CASSGDMGLARSDTQYF. Using reference TRBV7-8 and TRBJ2-3 for the parts outside the CDR3, the full variable domain is GAGVSQSPRYKVAKRGQDVALRCDPISGHVSLFWYQQALGQGPEFLTYFQNEAQLDKSGLPSDRFFAERPEGSVSTLKIQRTQQEDSAVYLCASSGDMGLARSDTQYFGPGTRLTVL.

The chain couples TRBV6-1 to TRBJ2-1; the match to TRBD1 covers 9 bases. V shed 1 base, J shed 5 bases, and the junction held 9 bases outside the gene matches. CDR3 length: 17 amino acids. Germline V CDR1 and CDR2: MNHNS, SASEGT. The CDR3 nucleotides read TGTGCCAGCAGTGAAGTTGGCGGGACAGGGTTTAACAATGAGCAGTTCTTC. Translation gives CASSEVGGTGFNNEQFF.

The sample holds one count of this clone. The rearrangement uses TRBV19 and TRBJ1-1; 10 positions match TRBD1. The CDR3 covers 14 residues. Germline CDR1 reads LNHDA; CDR2 reads SQIVND (reference sequence). J lost 5 bases, V lost 10 bases, and 10 bases had no gene match. The CDR3, as DNA: TGTGCCACCCGAAGGGACAGGGGAGGGACTGAAGCTTTCTTT. This codes for CATRRDRGGTEAFF.